This T cell receptor beta chain is from a study of T cell responses to AZD1222 COVID-19 vaccine. Sequenced by immunoSEQ multiplex PCR; TCRdb stores in-frame clones only, minus some. The sample has about 120,000 clones, about 90% seen once; the top ten hold about 5.2%. Germline V gene sequence: CDR1 KGHSH, CDR2 LQKENI. The V gene lost 1 base and the J gene lost 5 bases, with 15 bases spanning the gap. The CDR3 is 15 amino acids. Specimen: peripheral blood, collected on day 0 of AZD1222 vaccination. This chain joins TRBV18 and TRBJ2-7; D tentatively fits TRBD1 or TRBD2 (6 bases each). This clonotype was sampled from an adult in good health. CDR3 nucleotide sequence: TGTGCCAGCTCACCACTGTCCGGGGGCCTGGACGAGCAGTACTTC. Amino acid sequence: CASSPLSGGLDEQYF. Drawing the rest from reference TRBV18 and TRBJ2-7, the complete variable domain is NAGVMQNPRHLVRRRGQEARLRCSPMKGHSHVYWYRQLPEEGLKFMVYLQKENIIDESGMPKERFSAEFPKEGPSILRIQQVVRGDSAAYFCASSPLSGGLDEQYFGPGTRLTVT.